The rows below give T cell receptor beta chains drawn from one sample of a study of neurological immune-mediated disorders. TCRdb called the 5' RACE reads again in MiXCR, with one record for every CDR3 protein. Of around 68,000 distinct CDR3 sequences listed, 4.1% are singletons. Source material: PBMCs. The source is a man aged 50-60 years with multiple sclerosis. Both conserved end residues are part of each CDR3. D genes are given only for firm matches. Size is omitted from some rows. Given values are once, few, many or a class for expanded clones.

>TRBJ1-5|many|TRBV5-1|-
CASTLVPGNRPQHF
TGCGCCAGCACCCTGGTTCCGGGCAATCGGCCCCAGCATTTT
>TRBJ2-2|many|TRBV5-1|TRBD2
CASSRTSGGVRGELFF
TGCGCCAGCAGCCGGACTAGCGGGGGAGTTCGTGGGGAGCTGTTTTTT
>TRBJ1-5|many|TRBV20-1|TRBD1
CSARDRERSQPQHF
TGCAGTGCTAGGGACAGGGAAAGGAGTCAGCCCCAGCATTTT
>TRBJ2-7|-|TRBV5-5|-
CASSLDYISSQEQYF
TGTGCCAGCAGCTTGGACTATATCTCCAGCCAAGAGCAGTACTTC
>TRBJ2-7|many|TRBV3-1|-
CASRRTRTGGWEQYF
TGTGCCAGCAGACGAACTCGGACGGGGGGCTGGGAGCAGTACTTC
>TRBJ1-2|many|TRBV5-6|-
CASSLVWGDYGYTF
TGTGCCAGCAGCTTGGTATGGGGTGACTATGGCTACACCTTC
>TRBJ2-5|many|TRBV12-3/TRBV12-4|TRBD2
CASSPRGGVETQYF
TGTGCCAGCAGCCCAAGGGGAGGGGTAGAGACCCAGTACTTC
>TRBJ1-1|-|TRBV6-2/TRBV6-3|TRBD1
CASSYKYKGQDTEAFF
TGTGCCAGCAGCTACAAATATAAAGGACAGGACACTGAAGCTTTCTTT
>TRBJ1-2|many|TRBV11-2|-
CASRRGWESNNYGYTF
TGTGCCAGCAGGCGCGGGTGGGAAAGCAATAACTATGGCTACACCTTC
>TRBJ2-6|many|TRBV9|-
CASSVGVWEYSGANVLTF
TGTGCCAGCAGCGTAGGGGTCTGGGAGTACTCTGGGGCCAACGTCCTGACTTTC
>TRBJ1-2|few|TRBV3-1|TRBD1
CASSKTGGGYTF
TGTGCCAGCAGCAAGACAGGGGGAGGCTACACCTTC
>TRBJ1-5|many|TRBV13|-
CASSLGLGSNQPQHF
TGTGCCAGCAGCTTAGGACTTGGGAGTAATCAGCCCCAGCATTTT
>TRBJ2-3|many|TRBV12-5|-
CWGGRGTDTQYF
TGTTGGGGGGGGCGTGGCACAGATACGCAGTATTTT
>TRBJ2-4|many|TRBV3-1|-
CASSQMVRADIQYF
TGTGCCAGCAGCCAAATGGTCAGGGCGGACATTCAGTACTTC
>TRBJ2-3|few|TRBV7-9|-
CASTYLGGTDTQYF
TGTGCCAGCACCTATTTAGGTGGCACAGATACGCAGTATTTT
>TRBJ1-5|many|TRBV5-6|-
CASSLISRVSLGCQPQHF
TGTGCCAGCAGCTTGATAAGCAGGGTGAGTTTGGGGTGTCAGCCCCAGCATTTT
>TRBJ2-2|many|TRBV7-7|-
CASSAQGNTGELFF
TGTGCTAGCAGCGCACAGGGGAACACCGGGGAGCTGTTTTTT
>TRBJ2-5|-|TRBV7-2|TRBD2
CASSTSSGDQETQYF
TGTGCCAGCAGCACCTCCAGCGGGGACCAAGAGACCCAGTACTTC